A selection of T cell receptor beta chains follows, all from one sample in a study of CD4+ T cells in melanoma. TCRdb keeps only in-frame clones here, not all; method: immunoSEQ multiplex PCR. In the table there are 20,000 to 25,000 clones, approximately 80% of which are singletons. Sequencing was done on a sample of cells from a culture (not recorded whether cultured in vitro). The source is a human donor with melanoma. The CDR3 runs from the conserved cysteine through the conserved F or W. A D gene is named only where the DNA matches it firmly.

TRBJ2-2 | NA | TRBV5-1 | CASSFDPVNTGELFF | TGCGCCAGCAGCTTCGACCCCGTGAACACCGGGGAGCTGTTTTTT
TRBJ2-1 | NA | TRBV6-6 | CASSKLADNEQFF | TGTGCCAGCAGTAAACTAGCAGACAATGAGCAGTTCTTC
TRBJ1-2 | NA | TRBV5-1 | CASSSKGEYGYTF | TGCGCCAGCAGCTCTAAGGGGGAGTATGGCTACACCTTC
TRBJ1-1 | TRBD1 | TRBV4-1 | CASSQPDRVSTEAFF | TGCGCCAGCAGCCAACCGGACAGGGTGAGCACTGAAGCTTTCTTT
TRBJ2-7 | NA | TRBV7-2 | CASRGPTNEQYF | TGTGCCAGCAGGGGCCCTACGAACGAGCAGTACTTC
TRBJ1-5 | NA | TRBV6-1 | CASTGSAGGNQPQHF | TGTGCCAGCACGGGGTCGGCAGGAGGCAATCAGCCCCAGCATTTT
TRBJ1-2 | NA | TRBV19 | CASIPGQKWYGYTF | TGTGCCAGTATACCGGGCCAAAAGTGGTATGGCTACACCTTC
TRBJ2-7 | NA | TRBV6-1 | CASSERGRLLVRRDEQYF | TGTGCCAGCAGTGAACGGGGTCGATTACTAGTTAGAAGGGACGAGCAGTACTTC
TRBJ2-7 | TRBD2 | TRBV7-3 | CASSRIQGTSGGAYSYEQYF | TGTGCCAGCAGCCGAATACAGGGAACTAGCGGGGGGGCCTACTCGTACGAGCAGTACTTC
TRBJ2-6 | NA | TRBV7-2 | CASSNEGSGANVLTF | TGTGCCAGCAGCAATGAGGGGTCTGGGGCCAACGTCCTGACTTTC
TRBJ2-1 | TRBD2 | TRBV6-5 | CASSYQPSGGYNEQFF | TGTGCCAGCAGTTACCAGCCTAGCGGGGGGTACAATGAGCAGTTCTTC
TRBJ2-3 | NA | TRBV6-5 | CASSYAWKDTQYF | TGTGCCAGCAGTTATGCGTGGAAAGATACGCAGTATTTT
TRBJ2-3 | NA | TRBV9 | CASSLGHRADTQYF | TGTGCCAGCAGCTTGGGACACCGAGCAGATACGCAGTATTTT
TRBJ2-1 | NA | TRBV7-8 | CASSPLAGAGGNEQFF | TGTGCCAGCAGCCCCCTGGCAGGGGCGGGCGGCAATGAGCAGTTCTTC
TRBJ1-1 | TRBD1 | TRBV18 | CASSSDRPPEAFF | TGTGCCAGCTCTTCGGACAGGCCCCCTGAAGCTTTCTTT
TRBJ2-2 | NA | TRBV6-6 | CASSPRDLNTGELFF | TGTGCCAGCAGCCCGAGGGACTTGAACACCGGGGAGCTGTTTTTT
TRBJ2-6 | TRBD1 | TRBV4-2 | CASSQSRPGGSSGANVLTF | TGTGCCAGCAGCCAATCACGACCAGGGGGCTCCTCTGGGGCCAACGTCCTGACTTTC